Sequencing of this T cell receptor (beta chain) was carried out in a study of blood T cells in healthy people across ages (dated by TCRdb to about 2015). For context, the study as a whole: In model experiments, template switching captured roughly one uniquely barcoded TCR beta cDNA molecule for every two T cells. Age-related changes in TCR beta repertoire diversity were measured in the study by deep sequencing normalized with unique cDNA molecular identifiers. Donors were grouped into four age groups: young (average 16 years), middle-aged (roughly 40), aged (around 60) and long-lived (around 82). To avoid experimental bias, donors of different ages were distributed randomly across sequencing lanes. Using the same blood draw, the study looked at two additional independent replicas of 1 million unique cDNA reads for two donors, one aged 18 to 30 and the other aged 80 or older.

The germline V gene specifies LGHNA as CDR1 and YSLEER as CDR2. The CDR3 runs 15 amino acids, cysteine and phenylalanine included. Left in the record is the CDR3 DNA by itself, 45 bases read in frame from the first base. V and J lose 4 bases and 1 base, and a span of 12 bases separates them. Systemically healthy Caucasian individuals from Russia, 35 to 40 in total and aged roughly 6 to 100 years, were included as donors. Each donor gave 8.5 to 10 milliliters of peripheral blood, collected into EDTA-treated Vacutainer tubes. Ficoll-Paque density-gradient centrifugation was used to isolate PBMCs, with at least 7 million obtained per sample. Total RNA was extracted from PBMCs with Trizol reagent, with at least 6 micrograms obtained per sample. Naive CD45RAhigh/CD27high T cell percentages were measured by flow cytometry on a PBMC aliquot from every donor. The method behind the library was 5' RACE. The listed sequencing device is Illumina HiSeq 2500. The second PCR ran for roughly 7 to 12 cycles and used a J-beta primer mix along with a sample-barcoded 5' primer. Each TCR beta cDNA molecule received a unique molecular identifier from a template-switch 5' adaptor carrying 12 random nucleotides. Each sample yielded at least 2.5 million CDR3-containing paired-end reads. First-strand cDNA synthesis was performed from all RNA using the Mint cDNA synthesis kit, with priming by a TRBC-specific oligonucleotide. All cDNA was treated with uracil-DNA glycosylase and then went through a first 18-cycle PCR with the universal primers M1SS and BC2_uni_R. Per the original workflow: For normalization, 1 million high-quality reads, each with a distinct molecular identifier, were randomly selected from each sample. Instead of being binned into consensus sequences, reads with shared molecular identifiers were discarded. MiTCR, with a Q25 quality threshold and the strictest error-elimination algorithm, was used for CDR3 identification, clonotype clustering and error correction. A nonparametric unseen species model with Euler transformation was used to estimate a lower bound on total TCR beta diversity. Starting from the raw public reads, TCRdb applied fastp trimming at Q25, assembled clones with MiXCR and retained in-frame beta chains. Under each unique CDR3 protein, matching rows form one entry showing the most common genes and DNA. It is TCRdb's table, rather than the study itself, that gives the V and J calls and clone size. Present in this sample are about 1.8 million distinct CDR3 sequences, 49% of which were seen just once. The top ten hold roughly 2.1% of the sample.

Here is what the overall study found, with its caveats: Conclusive comparison of naive and antigen-experienced compartments was prevented by the profiling of bulk unsorted PBMCs. Total diversity estimates from one million sequenced T cells were considered lower bounds and underestimates. Donor CMV infection status was unknown, potentially confounding age-related changes in expanded clonotypes. Observed TCR beta diversity per million T cells fell roughly linearly with age, and a significant reduction was already apparent by age around 40. Compared with the aged group, more naive CD4+ T cells, fewer expanded clones and increased TCR diversity were shown by the long-lived group, suggesting age selection. There was a strong correlation between observed TCR beta diversity and the percentage of naive T cells measured by flow cytometry.

This clonotype came up a few times. Its cognate antigen has yet to be identified. No much larger clone is present one base from it, and per-base qualities are unavailable. The V gene is TRBV4-3 and the J gene is TRBJ2-3, with a tentative D gene TRBD1 over 5 matching bases. This clonotype was obtained from a woman between 35 and 50 years old in good health. The specimen was blood. In nucleotides, the sequence is TGCGCCAGCAGCCTCTACACAGGCGGCACAGATACGCAGTATTTT. Protein translation: CASSLYTGGTDTQYF.